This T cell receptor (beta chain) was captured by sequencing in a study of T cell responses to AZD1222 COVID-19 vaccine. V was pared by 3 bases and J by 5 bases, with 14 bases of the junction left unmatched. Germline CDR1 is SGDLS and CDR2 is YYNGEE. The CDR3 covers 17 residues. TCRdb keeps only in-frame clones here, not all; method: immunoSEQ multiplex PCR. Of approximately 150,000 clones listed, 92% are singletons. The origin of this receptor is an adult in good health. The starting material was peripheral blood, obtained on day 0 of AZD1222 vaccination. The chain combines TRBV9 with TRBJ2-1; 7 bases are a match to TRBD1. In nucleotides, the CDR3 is TGTGCCAGCAGCGCCCTTCCGGGACAGTACCTCCACAATGAGCAGTTCTTC. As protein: CASSALPGQYLHNEQFF.